The 20 T cell receptor beta chains in this list originate from one sample, sequenced in a study of blood T cell repertoires in COVID-19. The method was immunoSEQ multiplex PCR; TCRdb's version includes in-frame clones alone and lacks a portion of them. Of more than 110,000 clones in the sample, roughly 90% were seen once. Material: peripheral blood. The source of these receptors is a man aged 45-65 years with active or convalescent COVID-19.

The chain has TRBV7-2 and TRBJ2-5; 7 bases agree with TRBD2. The CDR3 is made up of 14 amino acids. The germline V gene encodes CDR1 SGHTA and CDR2 FQGNSA. The V gene end was trimmed by 1 base and the J gene end by 9 bases; junction bases not matched to a gene: 8. The CDR3 reads CASSLDSTAGAQYF. DNA for the CDR3: TGTGCCAGCAGCTTAGACAGTACCGCGGGGGCCCAGTACTTC.

The chain has TRBV15 and TRBJ1-1; D gene ambiguous. The length of the CDR3 is 15 residues. The V gene lost 3 bases and the J gene lost 4 bases, with 15 bases spanning the gap. The germline CDR1 and CDR2 sequences are LNHNV and YYDKDF (reference sequence). In nucleotides, the CDR3 is TGTGCCACCAGCAGGGGAGGACGGATGAGCACTGAAGCTTTCTTT. It specifies CATSRGGRMSTEAFF.

This clone has more than one count but fewer than ten. V usage is TRBV28 and J usage is TRBJ2-7; 9 bases match TRBD2. The CDR3 is 20 residues long. Losses at the gene ends were 3 bases for V and 0 bases for J; bases not matched to a gene: 18. CDR1 and CDR2 (germline): MDHEN, SYDVKM. The CDR3 reads CASSFLFDSGSRGSSYEQYF. CDR3 nucleotide sequence: TGTGCCAGCAGTTTCCTTTTTGATAGCGGGAGTCGGGGAAGCTCCTACGAGCAGTACTTC.

J is TRBJ2-7 and V is TRBV10-3; perhaps TRBD1 as D (6 bases). Trimming removed 3 bases from V and 1 base from J, with 13 bases in between. The germline CDR1 and CDR2 sequences are ENHRY and SYGVKD. The CDR3 is 15 residues long. CDR3 nucleotide sequence: TGTGCCATCAGTGAACGGGACACGGTTTCCTACGAGCAGTACTTC. Its translation is CAISERDTVSYEQYF.

CDR3 sequence reads: CASSRRQGTDTQYF. CDR3 DNA sequence: TGTGCCAGCAGCCGAAGGCAGGGAACAGATACGCAGTATTTT. This rearrangement joins TRBV7-9 to TRBJ2-3; TRBD1 might be the D (5 bases). Per germline, CDR1 SEHNR and CDR2 FQNEAQ (reference sequence). V was clipped by 5 bases and J by 3 bases, with 12 bases between them. CDR3 length: 14 residues.

This clone was seen a single time. The J gene is TRBJ2-1, the V gene TRBV29-1; tentatively, D is TRBD2 (5 bases). This CDR3 comprises 15 residues. Trimming removed 3 bases from V and 7 bases from J, with 19 bases in between. CDR1 and CDR2 (germline): SQVTM, ANQGSEA. DNA for the CDR3: TGCAGCGTTGACCTGCGGGCAGCCGGTAGGAATGAGCAGTTCTTC. Translation gives CSVDLRAAGRNEQFF.

The chain employs TRBV7-9 and TRBJ2-2; perhaps TRBD2 as D (6 bases). V was shortened by 3 bases and J by 0 bases, with 14 bases between the two germline ends. Germline CDR1 and CDR2: SEHNR and FQNEAQ (reference sequence). The CDR3 totals 17 residues. Written as DNA, the CDR3 is TGTGCCAGCAGCTTTGTAGCGGCGGACCCGAACACCGGGGAGCTGTTTTTT. This translates into CASSFVAADPNTGELFF.

This chain links TRBV6-4 with TRBJ2-1; weak D call: TRBD2 (6 bases). With 3 bases removed from V and 2 bases from J, the gap between germline ends came to 8 bases. CDR3 size: 14 residues. In germline, CDR1 is MRHNA, CDR2 SNTAGT. CDR3 amino acids: CASSEGGTYNEQFF. DNA for the CDR3: TGTGCCAGCAGTGAAGGAGGGACCTACAATGAGCAGTTCTTC.

This chain uses TRBV9 with TRBJ2-5, with TRBD1 matching over 7 bases. The CDR3 runs 15 residues. Germline CDR1 reads SGDLS; CDR2 reads YYNGEE. The V segment lost 3 bases and the J segment 2 bases; nucleotides outside the gene matches: 7. In DNA, the CDR3 is TGTGCCAGCAGCGCCACCCAGACAGGGCAAGAGACCCAGTACTTC. Amino acid sequence: CASSATQTGQETQYF.

This clone was detected only a few times. The chain couples TRBV7-9 to TRBJ2-7; D call uncertain. Trimming stripped 3 bases from V and 5 bases from J, with 8 bases between. This CDR3 region has 12 residues. Germline V gives CDR1 SEHNR, CDR2 FQNEAQ (reference sequence). CDR3 DNA sequence: TGTGCCAGCAGCTTTTCCAGGAACGAGCAGTACTTC. Residues: CASSFSRNEQYF.

The chain couples TRBV30 to TRBJ2-1; 11 nucleotides align to TRBD1. The CDR3 covers 18 residues. V lost 2 bases and J lost 0; bases outside the gene matches: 9. Germline V gene data show CDR1 as GTSNPN and CDR2 as SVGIG (reference sequence). The CDR3 DNA reads as TGTGCCTGGAGTCTTAACACCGGGACAGGGGGCTCCTACAATGAGCAGTTCTTC. The encoded protein is CAWSLNTGTGGSYNEQFF.

The chain has TRBV27 and TRBJ2-1; 9 bases are a match to TRBD1. CDR1 and CDR2 from the germline V gene are MNHEY and SMNVEV (reference sequence). V gave up 6 bases and J gave up 3 bases; unmatched junction bases: 6. The CDR3 runs to 15 residues. CDR3 loop: CASRSDRGYYNEQFF. The CDR3 bases are TGTGCCAGCAGGTCCGACAGGGGGTACTACAATGAGCAGTTCTTC.

The chain employs TRBV24-1 and TRBJ1-2; D gene ambiguous. The CDR3 has 13 amino acids. The germline V and J ends were trimmed by 2 bases and 7 bases, with 10 bases remaining between them. From germline, CDR1 is KGHDR and CDR2 SFDVKD. In DNA, the CDR3 is TGTGCCACCAGTGATTCGAGTCCCGTTGGCTACACCTTC. This codes for CATSDSSPVGYTF.

V gene TRBV6-6 combines with J gene TRBJ2-7; TRBD2 aligns across 9 bases. Germline CDR1 and CDR2: MNHNY and SVGAGI (reference sequence). The CDR3 length is 14 residues. V lost 5 bases and J lost 1; bases outside the gene matches: 3. In nucleotides, the CDR3 is TGTGCCAGCAGTCTTACTAGCGGGTCCTACGAGCAGTACTTC. This translates into CASSLTSGSYEQYF.

The chain is built from TRBV5-1 and TRBJ1-4, with no clear D. The CDR3 spans 13 residues. Germline CDR1 SGHRS, CDR2 YFSETQ. The germline V and J ends were trimmed by 4 bases and 4 bases, with 8 bases remaining between them. Here the CDR3 reads CASSRGGNEKLFF. In DNA, the CDR3 is TGCGCCAGCAGCCGGGGAGGTAATGAAAAACTGTTTTTT.

Comment on this clone: A read error may produce the germline difference seen at one junction end. This CDR3 reads CASSLLEAGELFF. In DNA, the CDR3 is TGTGCTAGCAGCTTACTGGAGGCCGGGGAGCTGTTTTTT. This chain joins TRBV7-7 and TRBJ2-2; D is perhaps TRBD2 (5 bases). The germline V gene encodes CDR1 SSHAT and CDR2 FNYEAQ (reference sequence). CDR3 length equals 13 residues.

The V and J genes are TRBV3-1 (or the pseudogene TRBV3-2) and TRBJ1-2; TRBD1 aligns across 9 bases. The germline V gene encodes CDR1 LGHDT and CDR2 YNNKEL (reference sequence). J lost 4 bases, V lost 0 bases, and 9 bases had no gene match. The CDR3 is 17 amino acids. Here the CDR3 DNA reads TGTGCCAGCAGCCAAGACTACCCCGGGACAGGGTCCTATGGCTACACCTTC. This gives the protein CASSQDYPGTGSYGYTF.

The genes are TRBV6-5 and TRBJ2-7, with TRBD1 as a possible D gene (5 bases). Trimming removed 3 bases from V and 3 bases from J, with 15 bases in between. CDR1 and CDR2 (germline): MNHEY, SVGAGI. The CDR3 is made up of 15 amino acids. The chain's CDR3 is CASSYSARADYEQYF. The CDR3 DNA reads as TGTGCCAGCAGTTATTCGGCCAGGGCCGACTACGAGCAGTACTTC.

This clone appeared a single time. The chain links TRBV15 to TRBJ2-5; a weak D match, TRBD1 (6 bases). The CDR3 loop spans 16 amino acids. Trimming removed 0 bases from V and 2 bases from J, with 13 bases in between. The germline V gene has CDR1 LNHNV and CDR2 YYDKDF (reference sequence). The DNA for the CDR3 is TGTGCCACCAGCAGAGAGAGGACAGTCGGACAAGAGACCCAGTACTTC. This sequence encodes CATSRERTVGQETQYF.

This clone was seen a single time. The chain joins TRBV6-1 to TRBJ2-7; 8 nucleotides match TRBD1. The CDR3 is made up of 19 amino acids. After removal of 3 bases from V and 7 bases from J, the junction contained 23 bases not matched to a gene. Germline V lookup: CDR1 MNHNS, CDR2 SASEGT. The CDR3 loop is CASSEALGTGVRREREQYF. The CDR3 nucleotides are TGTGCCAGCAGTGAGGCCCTAGGGACAGGCGTTAGGAGGGAAAGAGAGCAGTACTTC.